This entry concerns a single T cell receptor (beta chain). Other DNA sequences in the sample encode the same CDR3. Trimming pared 3 bases from V and 3 bases from J, leaving 9 bases between. The CDR3 has 13 amino acids. Germline assignment: CDR1 KGHSH and CDR2 LQKENI. Use of 60 Vbeta and 13 Jbeta primers characterized the PCR. The protocol was immunoSEQ multiplex PCR, while the TCRdb copy is restricted to in-frame clones and leaves out a portion. The sample has about 160,000 clones, about 80% seen once. The entry originates in a study of cytomegalovirus exposure and HLA in healthy donors. The chain recombines TRBV18 with TRBJ2-7; perhaps TRBD1 as D (5 bases). The specimen was PBMCs. The clonotype originates from a girl aged 5-17 years in good health and CMV-seropositive. The CDR3 sequence is CASSPSDSYEQYF. Here the CDR3 DNA reads TGTGCCAGCTCACCTTCCGACAGCTACGAGCAGTACTTC.